There are many counts of the clone carrying this T cell receptor (beta chain). The antigen remains unidentified. The library came from three nested PCR rounds adapted from ARM-PCR protocols. From the multiplex PCR reads, TCRdb called clonotypes with MiXCR, one entry per CDR3 protein. The sample yields approximately 66,000 distinct CDR3 sequences, around two thirds seen once. This sample's RNA came from whole unsorted tissue. This non-tumor lung sample came from over 3 cm beyond the tumor edge. This CDR3 is built from 12 residues. V shed 5 bases and J shed 4 bases, with 9 bases lying between them. This sample was taken from a study of tumor and adjacent non-tumor tissue in lung cancer. About the research overall: The cohort had about a dozen adenocarcinoma, a couple of squamous cell and 1 small cell patients. Each sample yielded 3.9 million or so productive TCRbeta reads on average.

Findings and limits, study-wide: Tumor tissue had significantly higher TCR diversity than normal lung.

Sequencing was carried out using distant non-tumor lung tissue. This sequence joins TRBV12-3 or TRBV12-4 and TRBJ2-7; D gene unclear. The clonotype originates from a man in his 70s with non-small cell lung cancer. DNA for the CDR3: TGTGCCAGCAGTCTTTTTGGGTACGAGCAGTACTTC. This sequence encodes CASSLFGYEQYF.